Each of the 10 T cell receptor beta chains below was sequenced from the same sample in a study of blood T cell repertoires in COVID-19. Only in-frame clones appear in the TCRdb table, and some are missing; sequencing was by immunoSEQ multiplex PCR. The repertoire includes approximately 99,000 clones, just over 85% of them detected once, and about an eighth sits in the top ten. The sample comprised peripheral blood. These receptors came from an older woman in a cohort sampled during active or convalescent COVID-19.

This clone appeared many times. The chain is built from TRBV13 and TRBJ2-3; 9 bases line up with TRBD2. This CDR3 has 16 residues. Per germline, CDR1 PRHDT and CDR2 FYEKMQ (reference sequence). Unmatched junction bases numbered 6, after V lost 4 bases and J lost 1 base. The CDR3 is CASSSPTSGRTDTQYF. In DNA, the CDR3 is TGTGCCAGCAGCTCCCCGACTAGCGGTCGCACAGATACGCAGTATTTT.

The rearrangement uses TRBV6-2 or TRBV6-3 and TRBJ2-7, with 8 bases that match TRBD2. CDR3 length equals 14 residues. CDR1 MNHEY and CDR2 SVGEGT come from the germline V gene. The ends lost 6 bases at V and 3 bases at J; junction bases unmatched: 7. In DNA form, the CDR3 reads TGTGCCAGCAGCAAAATTAGCGGGATCTACGAGCAGTACTTC. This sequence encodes CASSKISGIYEQYF.

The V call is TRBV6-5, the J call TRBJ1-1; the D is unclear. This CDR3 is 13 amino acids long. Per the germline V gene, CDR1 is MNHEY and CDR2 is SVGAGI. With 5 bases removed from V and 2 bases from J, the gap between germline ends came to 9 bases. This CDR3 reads CASSLTDNTEAFF. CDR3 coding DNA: TGTGCCAGCAGTCTTACAGACAACACTGAAGCTTTCTTT.

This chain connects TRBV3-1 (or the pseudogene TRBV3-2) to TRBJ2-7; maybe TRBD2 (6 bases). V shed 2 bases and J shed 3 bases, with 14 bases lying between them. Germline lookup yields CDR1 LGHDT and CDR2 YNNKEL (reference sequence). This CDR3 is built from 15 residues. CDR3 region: CASSQFMGGNYEQYF. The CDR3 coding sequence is TGTGCCAGCAGCCAATTTATGGGGGGTAACTACGAGCAGTACTTC.

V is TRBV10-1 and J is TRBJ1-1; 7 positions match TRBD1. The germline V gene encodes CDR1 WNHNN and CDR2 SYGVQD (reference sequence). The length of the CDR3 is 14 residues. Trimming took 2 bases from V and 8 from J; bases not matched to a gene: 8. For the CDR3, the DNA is TGCGCCAGCAGTGAGAGGGGGCGGAACGGGGAAGCTTTCTTT. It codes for CASSERGRNGEAFF.

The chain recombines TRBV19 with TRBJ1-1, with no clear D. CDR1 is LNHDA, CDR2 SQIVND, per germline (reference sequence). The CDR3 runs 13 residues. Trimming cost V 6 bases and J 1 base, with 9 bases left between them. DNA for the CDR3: TGTGCCAGTAGATCTGGGAGGAACACTGAAGCTTTCTTT. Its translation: CASRSGRNTEAFF. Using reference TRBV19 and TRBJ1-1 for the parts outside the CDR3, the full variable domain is DGGITQSPKYLFRKEGQNVTLSCEQNLNHDAMYWYRQDPGQGLRLIYYSQIVNDFQKGDIAEGYSVSREKKESFPLTVTSAQKNPTAFYLCASRSGRNTEAFFGQGTRLTVV.

DNA of the CDR3: TGTGCCAGCAGCTTCGTGGCAGGGCGAGACAATGAGCAGTTCTTC. Translated: CASSFVAGRDNEQFF. The V and J genes are TRBV5-6 and TRBJ2-1; TRBD1 is a possible D gene (5 bases). Germline V lookup: CDR1 SGHDT, CDR2 YYEEEE. V was trimmed by 2 bases and J by 5 bases, leaving 14 bases between them. The CDR3 extends over 15 amino acids.

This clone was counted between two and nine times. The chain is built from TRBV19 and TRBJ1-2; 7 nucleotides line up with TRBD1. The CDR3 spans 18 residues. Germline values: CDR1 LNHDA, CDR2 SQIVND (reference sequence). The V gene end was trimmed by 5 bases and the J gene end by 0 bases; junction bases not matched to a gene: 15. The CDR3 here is CASSALDRVRRSNYGYTF. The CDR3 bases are TGTGCCAGTAGTGCTCTCGACAGGGTGCGCCGATCTAACTATGGCTACACCTTC.

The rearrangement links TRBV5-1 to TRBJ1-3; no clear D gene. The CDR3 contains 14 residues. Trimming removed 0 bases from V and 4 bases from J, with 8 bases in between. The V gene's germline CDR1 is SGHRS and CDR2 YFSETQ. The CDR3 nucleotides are TGCGCCAGCAGCTTGGACCCAGTCGGAAACACCATATATTTT. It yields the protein CASSLDPVGNTIYF.

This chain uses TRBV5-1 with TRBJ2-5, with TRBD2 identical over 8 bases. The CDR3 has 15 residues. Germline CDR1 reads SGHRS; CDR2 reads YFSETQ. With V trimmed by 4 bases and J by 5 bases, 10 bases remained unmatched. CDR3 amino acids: CASSERGTRGETQYF. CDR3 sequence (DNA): TGCGCCAGCAGCGAACGCGGGACTAGAGGGGAGACCCAGTACTTC.